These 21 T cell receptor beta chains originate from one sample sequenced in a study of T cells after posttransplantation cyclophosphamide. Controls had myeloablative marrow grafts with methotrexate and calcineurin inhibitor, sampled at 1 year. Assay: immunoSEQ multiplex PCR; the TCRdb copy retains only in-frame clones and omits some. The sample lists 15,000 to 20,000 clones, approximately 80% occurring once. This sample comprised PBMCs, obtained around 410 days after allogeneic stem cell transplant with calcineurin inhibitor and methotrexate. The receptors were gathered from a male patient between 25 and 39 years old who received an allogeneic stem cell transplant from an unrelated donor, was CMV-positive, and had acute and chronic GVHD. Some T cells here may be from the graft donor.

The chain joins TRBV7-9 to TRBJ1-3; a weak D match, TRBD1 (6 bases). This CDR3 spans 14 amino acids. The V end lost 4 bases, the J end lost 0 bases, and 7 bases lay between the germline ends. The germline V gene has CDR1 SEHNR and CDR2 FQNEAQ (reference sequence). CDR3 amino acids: CASSSTGSGNTIYF. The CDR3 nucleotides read TGTGCCAGCAGCTCGACAGGCTCTGGAAACACCATATATTTT.

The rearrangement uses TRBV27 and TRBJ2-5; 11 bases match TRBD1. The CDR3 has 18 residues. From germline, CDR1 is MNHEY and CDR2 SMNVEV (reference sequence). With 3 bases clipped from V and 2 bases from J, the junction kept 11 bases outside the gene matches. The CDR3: CASSFGARGTGGQETQYF. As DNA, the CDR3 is TGTGCCAGCAGTTTTGGGGCCCGGGGGACAGGGGGTCAAGAGACCCAGTACTTC.

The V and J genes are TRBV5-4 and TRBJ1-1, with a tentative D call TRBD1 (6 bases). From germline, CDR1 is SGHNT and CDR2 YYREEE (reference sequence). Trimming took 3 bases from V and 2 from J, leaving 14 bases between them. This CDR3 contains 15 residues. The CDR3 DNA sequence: TGTGCCAGCAGCTCCCTCGAACAGGGAAACACTGAAGCTTTCTTT. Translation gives CASSSLEQGNTEAFF. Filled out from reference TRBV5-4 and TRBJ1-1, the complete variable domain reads ETGVTQSPTHLIKTRGQQVTLRCSSQSGHNTVSWYQQALGQGPQFIFQYYREEENGRGNFPPRFSGLQFPNYSSELNVNALELDDSALYLCASSSLEQGNTEAFFGQGTRLTVV.

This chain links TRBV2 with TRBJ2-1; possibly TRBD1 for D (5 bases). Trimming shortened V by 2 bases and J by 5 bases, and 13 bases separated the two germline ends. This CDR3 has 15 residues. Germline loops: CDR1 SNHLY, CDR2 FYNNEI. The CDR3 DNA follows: TGTGCCAGCAGTGAAAGAGACAGAAGGGACAATGAGCAGTTCTTC. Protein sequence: CASSERDRRDNEQFF.

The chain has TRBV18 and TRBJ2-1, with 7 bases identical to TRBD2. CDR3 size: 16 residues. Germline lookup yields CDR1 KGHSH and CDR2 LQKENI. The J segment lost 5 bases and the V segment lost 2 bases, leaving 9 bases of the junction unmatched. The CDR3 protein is CASSPATWLADNEQFF. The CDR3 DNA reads TGTGCCAGCTCACCAGCCACCTGGCTAGCGGACAATGAGCAGTTCTTC.

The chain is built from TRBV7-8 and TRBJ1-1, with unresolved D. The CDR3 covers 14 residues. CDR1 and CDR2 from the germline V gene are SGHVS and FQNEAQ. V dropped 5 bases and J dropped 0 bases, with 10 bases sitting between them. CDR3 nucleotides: TGTGCCAGCAGCCCTCAACCTATGAACACTGAAGCTTTCTTT. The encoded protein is CASSPQPMNTEAFF.

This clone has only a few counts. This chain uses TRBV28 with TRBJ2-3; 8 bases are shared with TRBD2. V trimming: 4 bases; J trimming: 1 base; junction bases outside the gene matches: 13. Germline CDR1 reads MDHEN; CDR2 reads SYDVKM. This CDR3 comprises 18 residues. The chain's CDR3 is CASSSLGIVTSGTDTQYF. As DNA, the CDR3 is TGTGCCAGCAGTTCCCTGGGCATAGTGACTAGCGGCACAGATACGCAGTATTTT.

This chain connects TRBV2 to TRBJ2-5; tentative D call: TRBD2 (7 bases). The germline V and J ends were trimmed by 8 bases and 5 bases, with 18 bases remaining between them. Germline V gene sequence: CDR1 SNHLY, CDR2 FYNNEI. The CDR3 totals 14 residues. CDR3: CASRLGGALETQYF. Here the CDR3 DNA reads TGTGCCAGCCGTTTGGGGGGGGCTCTTGAGACCCAGTACTTC.

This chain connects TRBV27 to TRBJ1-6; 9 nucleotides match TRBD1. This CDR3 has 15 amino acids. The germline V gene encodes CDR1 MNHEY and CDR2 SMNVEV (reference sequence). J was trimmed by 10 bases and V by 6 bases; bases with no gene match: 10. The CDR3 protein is CASRTGQGTHSPLHF. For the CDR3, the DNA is TGTGCCAGCAGGACAGGACAGGGGACGCACTCACCCCTCCACTTT.

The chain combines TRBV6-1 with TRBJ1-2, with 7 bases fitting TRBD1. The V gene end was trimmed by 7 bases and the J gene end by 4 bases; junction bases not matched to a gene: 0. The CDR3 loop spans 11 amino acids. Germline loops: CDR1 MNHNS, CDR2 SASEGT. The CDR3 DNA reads TGTGCCAGCACAGGGGGCTATGGCTACACCTTC. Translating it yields CASTGGYGYTF.

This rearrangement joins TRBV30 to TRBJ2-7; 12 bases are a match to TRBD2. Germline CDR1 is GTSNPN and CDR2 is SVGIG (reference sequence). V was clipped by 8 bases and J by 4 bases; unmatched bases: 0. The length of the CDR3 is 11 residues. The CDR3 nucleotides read TGTGCCGGGACTAGCGGGTACGAGCAGTACTTC. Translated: CAGTSGYEQYF.

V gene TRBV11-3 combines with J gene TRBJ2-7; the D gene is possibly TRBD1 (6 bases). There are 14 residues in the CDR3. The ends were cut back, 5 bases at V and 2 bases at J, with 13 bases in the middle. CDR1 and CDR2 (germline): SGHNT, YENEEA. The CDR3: CASSPGTPTYEQYF. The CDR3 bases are TGTGCCAGCAGCCCCGGGACACCAACCTACGAGCAGTACTTC.

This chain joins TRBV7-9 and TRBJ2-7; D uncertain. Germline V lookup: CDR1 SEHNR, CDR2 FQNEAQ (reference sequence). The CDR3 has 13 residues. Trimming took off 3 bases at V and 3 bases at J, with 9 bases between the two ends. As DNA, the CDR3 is TGTGCCAGCAGCTTCGGGTTAAACTACGAGCAGTACTTC. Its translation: CASSFGLNYEQYF.

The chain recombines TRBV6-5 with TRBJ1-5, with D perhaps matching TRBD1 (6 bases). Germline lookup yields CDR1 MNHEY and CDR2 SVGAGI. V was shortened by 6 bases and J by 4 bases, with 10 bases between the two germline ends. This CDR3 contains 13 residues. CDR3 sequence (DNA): TGTGCCAGCAGACTTGGACAGAATCAGCCCCAGCATTTT. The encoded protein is CASRLGQNQPQHF.

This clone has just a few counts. The CDR3 nucleotides read TGTGCCAGCAGCTCAACAGGGATAGGAAACACCATATATTTT. Its translation is CASSSTGIGNTIYF. J is TRBJ1-3 and V is TRBV5-4, with D maybe TRBD1 (6 bases). The CDR3 is 14 amino acids. Germline V gives CDR1 SGHNT, CDR2 YYREEE (reference sequence). V was trimmed by 3 bases and J by 4 bases, leaving 11 bases between them.

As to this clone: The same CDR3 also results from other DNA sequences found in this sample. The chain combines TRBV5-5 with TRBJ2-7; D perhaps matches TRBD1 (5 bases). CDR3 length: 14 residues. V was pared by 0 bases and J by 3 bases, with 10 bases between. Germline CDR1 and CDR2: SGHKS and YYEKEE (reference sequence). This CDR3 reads CASSLAGSGYEQYF. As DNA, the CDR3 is TGTGCCAGCAGCTTGGCAGGGTCCGGCTACGAGCAGTACTTC.

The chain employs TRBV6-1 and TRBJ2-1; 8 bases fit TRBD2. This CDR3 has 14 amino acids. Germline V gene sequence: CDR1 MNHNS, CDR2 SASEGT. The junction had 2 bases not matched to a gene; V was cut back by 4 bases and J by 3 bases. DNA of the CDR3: TGTGCCAGCAGTGGGGGGACTAGCTACAATGAGCAGTTCTTC. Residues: CASSGGTSYNEQFF.

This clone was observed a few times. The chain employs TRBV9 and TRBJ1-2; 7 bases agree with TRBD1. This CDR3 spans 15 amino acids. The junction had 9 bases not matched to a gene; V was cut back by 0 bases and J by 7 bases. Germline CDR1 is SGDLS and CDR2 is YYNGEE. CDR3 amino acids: CASSVGDRDARGYTF. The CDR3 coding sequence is TGTGCCAGCAGCGTAGGGGACAGAGATGCGCGTGGCTACACCTTC.

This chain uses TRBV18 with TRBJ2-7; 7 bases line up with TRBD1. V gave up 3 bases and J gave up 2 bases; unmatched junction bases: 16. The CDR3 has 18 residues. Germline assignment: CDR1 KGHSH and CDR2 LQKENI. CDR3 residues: CASSPPTGATSGTYEQYF. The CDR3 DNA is TGTGCCAGCTCACCTCCTACAGGGGCCACATCGGGGACCTACGAGCAGTACTTC.

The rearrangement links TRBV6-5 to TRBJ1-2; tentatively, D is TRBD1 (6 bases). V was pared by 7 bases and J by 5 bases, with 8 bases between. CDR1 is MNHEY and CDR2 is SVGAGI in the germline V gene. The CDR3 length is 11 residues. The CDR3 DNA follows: TGTGCCAGCAAGGACAGTTATGGCTACACCTTC. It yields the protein CASKDSYGYTF.

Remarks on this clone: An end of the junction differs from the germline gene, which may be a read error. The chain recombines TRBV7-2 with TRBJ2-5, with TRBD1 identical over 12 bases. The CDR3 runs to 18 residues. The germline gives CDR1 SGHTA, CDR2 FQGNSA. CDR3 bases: TGTGCCAGCAGCATAGCCGGGACAGGGGGCGCGATGTCGGAGACCCAGTACTTC. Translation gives CASSIAGTGGAMSETQYF.